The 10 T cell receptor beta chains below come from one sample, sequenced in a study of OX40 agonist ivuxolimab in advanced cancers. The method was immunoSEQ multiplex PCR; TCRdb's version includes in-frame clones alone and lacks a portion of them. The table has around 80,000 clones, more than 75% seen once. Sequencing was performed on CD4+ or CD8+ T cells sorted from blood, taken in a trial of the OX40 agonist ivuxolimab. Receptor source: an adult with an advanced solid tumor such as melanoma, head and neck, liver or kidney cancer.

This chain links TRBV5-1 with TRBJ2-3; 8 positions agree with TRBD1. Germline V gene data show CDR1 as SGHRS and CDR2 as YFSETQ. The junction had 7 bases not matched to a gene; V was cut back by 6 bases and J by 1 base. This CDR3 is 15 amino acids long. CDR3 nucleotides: TGCGCCAGCATAAAGACAGGGGAAGGCACAGATACGCAGTATTTT. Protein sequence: CASIKTGEGTDTQYF. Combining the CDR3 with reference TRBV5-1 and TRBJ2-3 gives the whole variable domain KAGVTQTPRYLIKTRGQQVTLSCSPISGHRSVSWYQQTPGQGLQFLFEYFSETQRNKGNFPGRFSGRQFSNSRSEMNVSTLELGDSALYLCASIKTGEGTDTQYFGPGTRLTVL.

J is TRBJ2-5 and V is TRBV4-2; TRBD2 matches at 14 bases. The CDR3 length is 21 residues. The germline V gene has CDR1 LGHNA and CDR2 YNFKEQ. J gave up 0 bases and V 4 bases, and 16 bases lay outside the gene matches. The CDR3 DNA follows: TGTGCCAGCAGCCCCTACCTACCGGGACTAGCGGGGGCCTCGTACCAAGAGACCCAGTACTTC. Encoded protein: CASSPYLPGLAGASYQETQYF.

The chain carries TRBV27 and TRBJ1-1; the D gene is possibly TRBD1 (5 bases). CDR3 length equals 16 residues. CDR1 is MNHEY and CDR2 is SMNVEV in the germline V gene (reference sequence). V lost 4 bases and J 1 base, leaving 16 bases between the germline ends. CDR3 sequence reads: CASSSGLGRKNTEAFF. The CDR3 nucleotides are TGTGCCAGCAGTTCAGGTTTGGGACGTAAGAACACTGAAGCTTTCTTT.

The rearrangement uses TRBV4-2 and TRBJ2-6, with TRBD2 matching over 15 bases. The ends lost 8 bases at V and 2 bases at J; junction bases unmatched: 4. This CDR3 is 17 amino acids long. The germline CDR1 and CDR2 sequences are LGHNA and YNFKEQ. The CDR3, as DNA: TGTGCCAGCTCAGGGACTAGCGGGGGGACTGGGGCCAACGTCCTGACTTTC. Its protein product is CASSGTSGGTGANVLTF.

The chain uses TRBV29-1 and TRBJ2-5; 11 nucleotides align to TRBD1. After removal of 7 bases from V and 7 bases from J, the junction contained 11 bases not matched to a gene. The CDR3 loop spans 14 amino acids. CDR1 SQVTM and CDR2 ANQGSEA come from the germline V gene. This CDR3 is CSEGTGGILGTQYF. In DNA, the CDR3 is TGCAGCGAGGGGACAGGGGGGATTCTGGGGACCCAGTACTTC.

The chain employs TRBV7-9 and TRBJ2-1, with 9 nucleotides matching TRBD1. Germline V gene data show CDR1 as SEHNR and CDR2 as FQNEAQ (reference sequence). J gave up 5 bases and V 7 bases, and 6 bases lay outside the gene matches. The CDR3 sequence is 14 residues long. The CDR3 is CASMLRDRDNEQFF. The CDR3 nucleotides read TGTGCCAGCATGCTTAGGGACAGGGACAATGAGCAGTTCTTC.

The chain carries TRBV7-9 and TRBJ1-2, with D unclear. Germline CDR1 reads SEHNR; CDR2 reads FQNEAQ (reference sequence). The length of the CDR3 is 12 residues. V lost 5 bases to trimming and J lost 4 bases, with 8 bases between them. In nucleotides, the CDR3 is TGTGCCAGCAGCCCCGAGGTCTATGGCTACACCTTC. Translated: CASSPEVYGYTF.

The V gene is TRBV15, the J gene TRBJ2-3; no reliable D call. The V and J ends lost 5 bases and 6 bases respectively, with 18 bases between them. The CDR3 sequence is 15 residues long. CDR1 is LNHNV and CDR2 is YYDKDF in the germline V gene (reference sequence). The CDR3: CATSSDRYNLDTQYF. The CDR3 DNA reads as TGTGCCACCAGCTCCGACCGATACAATTTGGATACGCAGTATTTT.

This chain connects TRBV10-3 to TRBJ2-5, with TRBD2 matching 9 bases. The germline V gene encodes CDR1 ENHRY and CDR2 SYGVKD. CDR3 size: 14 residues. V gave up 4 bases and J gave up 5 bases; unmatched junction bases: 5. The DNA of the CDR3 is TGTGCCATCAGTGGCGGGGGGGTATGGGAGACCCAGTACTTC. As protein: CAISGGGVWETQYF.

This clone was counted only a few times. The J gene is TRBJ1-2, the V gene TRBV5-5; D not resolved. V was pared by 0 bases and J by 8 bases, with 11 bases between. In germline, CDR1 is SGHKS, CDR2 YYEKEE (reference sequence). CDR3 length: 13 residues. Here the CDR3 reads CASSLEYIGGYTF. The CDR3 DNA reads TGTGCCAGCAGCTTGGAATACATAGGGGGCTACACCTTC.